This paragraph covers one T cell receptor beta chain sequence. The antigen is not known. Deep level was the assay's run setting. TCRdb's table, derived via immunoSEQ multiplex PCR, lists solely in-frame clones and lacks some. Of about a million clones listed, approximately 70% are singletons. This sample was taken from a study of shared clonotypes between healthy human individuals. Overall study results and limits: With few donors, the genetic and exposure-history diversity represented was limited. Non-shared clonotypes showed lower generation probabilities than clonotypes common to all four donors.

Sequencing was performed on memory CD4+ T cells sorted from blood. Subset given: CD45RA-negative fraction. This receptor was identified in a man younger than 35 in good health.

CDR3 residues: CASTVSGTRDEQYF. CDR3 in DNA: TGCGCCAGCACCGTTTCCGGGACTAGGGACGAGCAGTACTTC. The rearrangement links TRBV5-1 to TRBJ2-7; TRBD2 matches at 8 bases. CDR3 length: 14 amino acids. Germline lookup yields CDR1 SGHRS and CDR2 YFSETQ. Trimming at V came to 6 bases and at J to 5 bases, leaving 10 bases not matched to a gene.